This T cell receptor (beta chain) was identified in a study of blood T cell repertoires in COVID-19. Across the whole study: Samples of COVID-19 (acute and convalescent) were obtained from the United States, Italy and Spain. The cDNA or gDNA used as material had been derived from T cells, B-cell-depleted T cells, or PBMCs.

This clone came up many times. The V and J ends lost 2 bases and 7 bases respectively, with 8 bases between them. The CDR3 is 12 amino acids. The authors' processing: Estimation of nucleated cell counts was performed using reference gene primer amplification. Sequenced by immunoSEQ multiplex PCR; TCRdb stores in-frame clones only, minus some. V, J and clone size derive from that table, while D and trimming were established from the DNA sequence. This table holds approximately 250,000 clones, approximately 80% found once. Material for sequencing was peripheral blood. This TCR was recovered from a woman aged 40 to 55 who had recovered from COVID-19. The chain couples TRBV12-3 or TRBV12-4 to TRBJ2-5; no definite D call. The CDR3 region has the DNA TGTGCCAGCAGTTTAATGTCCGGGACCCAGTACTTC. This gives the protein CASSLMSGTQYF.